These T cell receptor beta chains were read from a single sample in a study of tumor and adjacent non-tumor tissue in lung cancer. TCRdb reprocessed the multiplex PCR reads with MiXCR, giving one entry per CDR3 protein. Among 120,000 or so distinct CDR3 sequences listed, about 66% were seen once. The sequencing sample was made of lung tumor tissue. These receptors were taken from a young man with non-small cell lung cancer. Each CDR3 is given with its conserved first and last residue. The order of the fields is V gene, D gene, clone size, J gene, CDR3 protein, CDR3 DNA. D genes are given only for firm matches. Clone sizes are given selectively: once, few, many, or a class where the clone is expanded.

TRBV30	-	once	TRBJ2-3	CAWYRVGTDTQYF	TGTGCCTGGTACAGGGTCGGGACAGATACGCAGTATTTT
TRBV5-8	-	-	TRBJ2-2	CASGGYFELARGNTGELFF	TGTGCCAGCGGAGGATACTTCGAGCTTGCCCGGGGGAACACCGGGGAGCTGTTTTTT
TRBV20-1	TRBD2	-	TRBJ2-1	CSARLAGGYNGQFF	TGCAGTGCTAGGTTAGCGGGGGGATACAATGGGCAGTTCTTC
TRBV6-5	-	many	TRBJ2-5	CASSFQGETQYF	TGTGCCAGCAGTTTCCAGGGGGAGACCCAGTACTTC
TRBV20-1	TRBD2	-	TRBJ2-3	CNTRGQGSGGPQYF	TGCAATACTAGAGGTCAGGGTAGCGGGGGGCCGCAGTATTTT
TRBV20-1	TRBD1	-	TRBJ1-1	CSARDFRQGANTEVFF	TGCAGTGCTAGAGATTTCCGACAGGGGGCAAACACTGAAGTTTTCTTT
TRBV5-4	-	many	TRBJ2-3	CASSLWERDTQYF	TGTGCCAGCAGCTTGTGGGAGCGGGATACGCAGTATTTT
TRBV11-1	-	once	TRBJ2-7	CASSLESTGIREQYF	TGTGCCAGCAGCTTAGAGTCCACCGGAATTCGGGAGCAATACTTT
TRBV20-1	TRBD1	many	TRBJ1-4	CSSWGGQGYEKLFF	TGCAGTTCCTGGGGGGGACAGGGGTATGAAAAACTGTTTTTT
TRBV5-6	-	once	TRBJ1-2	CAGSASEYGYTF	TGTGCCGGCAGCGCTTCGGAGTATGGCTACACCTTC